This entry features one TCR beta chain sequence. The antigen remains undetermined. The CDR3 is 15 residues long. The germline V and J ends were trimmed by 2 bases and 2 bases, with 13 bases remaining between them. In germline, CDR1 is PRHDT, CDR2 FYEKMQ (reference sequence). The protocol was immunoSEQ multiplex PCR, while the TCRdb copy is restricted to in-frame clones and leaves out a portion. The sample consists of over a million clones, around 95% of them appearing once. The data were taken from a study of shared clonotypes between healthy human individuals. Study-level points and caveats: Rarefaction indicated that sorted-subset sequencing remained incomplete although depth was large. Generation of non-shared clonotypes was less probable than generation of clonotypes shared by all four donors.

The receptor was isolated from a man aged 25-40 years in good health. The chain employs TRBV13 and TRBJ2-7, with D possibly being TRBD1 or TRBD2 (5 bases each). Specimen: naive CD4+ T cells sorted from blood. Regarding subset: CD45RA+ positively selected. CDR3 DNA: TGTGCCAGCAGCTTACGGGACCGTGCTGCCTACGAGCAGTACTTC. Translation gives CASSLRDRAAYEQYF.